This TCR beta chain emerged from a study of early T cells in non-severe SARS-CoV-2 infection. Unique molecular identifiers were affixed to single, distinct cDNA molecules. TCRdb re-analysed the 5' RACE reads in MiXCR, keeping a single row per CDR3 protein. The data contain tens of thousands of distinct CDR3 sequences, more than 6.5% of them singletons. This clonotype showed up many times. The V gene lost 8 bases and the J gene lost 5 bases, with 15 bases spanning the gap. The V gene's germline CDR1 is MNHEY and CDR2 SVGAGI. The CDR3 extends over 14 amino acids. Source material: whole blood. The rearrangement uses TRBV6-5 and TRBJ2-2; no clear D gene. The sequence derives from an adult who was a healthcare worker with PCR-confirmed SARS-CoV-2 infection or an uninfected control (not recorded which). Here the CDR3 DNA reads TGTGCCAGCTCCCAAGGAAGGAGAACCGGGGAGCTGTTTTTT. Translation: CASSQGRRTGELFF.